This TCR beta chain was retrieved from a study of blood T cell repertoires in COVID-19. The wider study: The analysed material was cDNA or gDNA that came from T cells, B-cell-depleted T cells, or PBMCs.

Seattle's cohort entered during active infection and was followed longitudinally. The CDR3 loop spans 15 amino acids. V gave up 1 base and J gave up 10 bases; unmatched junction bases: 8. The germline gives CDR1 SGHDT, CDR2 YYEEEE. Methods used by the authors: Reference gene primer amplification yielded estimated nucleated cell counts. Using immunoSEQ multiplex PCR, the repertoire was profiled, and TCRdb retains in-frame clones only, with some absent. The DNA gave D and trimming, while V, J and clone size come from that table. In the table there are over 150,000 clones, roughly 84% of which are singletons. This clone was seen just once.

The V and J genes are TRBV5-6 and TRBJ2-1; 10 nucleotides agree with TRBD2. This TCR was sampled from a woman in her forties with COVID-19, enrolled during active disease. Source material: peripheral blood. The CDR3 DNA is TGTGCCAGCAGCTTGAGGCTAGCGGGGGTCTCGGAGCAGTTCTTC. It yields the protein CASSLRLAGVSEQFF.